This entry is about one T cell receptor (beta chain). What it binds is not known. This sample is drawn from a study of monozygotic twins with inflammatory bowel disease. Via template switching, UMIs carrying a 6-nucleotide sample barcode were introduced. TCRdb re-called the 5' RACE reads and catalogs CDR3 proteins one per entry, DNA excluded. Recorded for this sample: hundreds of thousands of distinct CDR3 sequences. Whole-study findings and limits: Nothing supported a single strong signal or clonotype that was associated with IBD.

The CDR3 length is 15 residues. Germline CDR1 SGHNT, CDR2 YYREEE (reference sequence). This TCR derives from a human donor with ulcerative colitis or Crohn's disease, or a healthy co-twin of an affected twin (not recorded which). Input material: blood. The rearrangement uses TRBV5-4 and TRBJ2-7; checking the TCRdb D call of TRBD1 is not possible without DNA. This chain's CDR3 is CASSADRGVPYEQYF.